Listed here are 15 T cell receptor beta chains from one sample, sequenced in a study of T cell changes during pregnancy in multiple sclerosis. Assay: immunoSEQ multiplex PCR; the TCRdb copy retains only in-frame clones and omits some. The sample records tens of thousands of clones, 92% being singletons. Source: CD4+ T cells from peripheral blood mononuclear cells, taken after pregnancy. The receptors shown here come from a female donor with multiple sclerosis, enrolled in a pregnancy study.

The gene calls are TRBV6-5 and TRBJ2-1; D is undetermined. V dropped 2 bases and J dropped 2 bases, with 7 bases sitting between them. CDR1 and CDR2 (germline): MNHEY, SVGAGI. The CDR3 length is 14 residues. The CDR3 here is CASSYRVAYNEQFF. CDR3 coding DNA: TGTGCCAGCAGTTACCGGGTAGCCTACAATGAGCAGTTCTTC.

This chain joins TRBV2 and TRBJ1-5, with D tentatively TRBD1 (5 bases). The CDR3 extends over 12 amino acids. The V gene's germline CDR1 is SNHLY and CDR2 FYNNEI. The ends were cut back, 10 bases at V and 3 bases at J, with 10 bases in the middle. The CDR3 reads CATRGNNQPQHF. The CDR3, as DNA: TGTGCCACTCGGGGGAACAATCAGCCCCAGCATTTT. Together with reference TRBV2 and TRBJ1-5, the CDR3 gives the full variable domain: EPEVTQTPSHQVTQMGQEVILRCVPISNHLYFYWYRQILGQKVEFLVSFYNNEISEKSEIFDDQFSVERPDGSNFTLKIRSTKLEDSAMYFCATRGNNQPQHFGDGTRLSIL.

This rearrangement joins TRBV7-2 to TRBJ1-5; D not resolved. V was pared by 1 base and J by 4 bases, with 11 bases between. CDR1 and CDR2 (germline): SGHTA, FQGNSA. This CDR3 spans 15 amino acids. As DNA, the CDR3 is TGTGCCAGCAGCTTAGATGTCGCCAGAAATCAGCCCCAGCATTTT. As protein: CASSLDVARNQPQHF.

The CDR3 region has the DNA TGTGCCAGCCCCGGGAACACCGGGGAGCTGTTTTTT. As protein: CASPGNTGELFF. The rearrangement uses TRBV6-6 and TRBJ2-2; no clear D. CDR3 size: 12 residues. Trimming stripped 8 bases from V and 1 base from J, with 5 bases between. Germline V gene lookup returns CDR1 MNHNY and CDR2 SVGAGI (reference sequence).

The chain couples TRBV2 to TRBJ2-6, with 9 positions matching TRBD2. J gave up 0 bases and V 6 bases, and 9 bases lay outside the gene matches. Germline V gives CDR1 SNHLY, CDR2 FYNNEI. This CDR3 comprises 18 residues. The CDR3 sequence is CASRTPGLALSGANVLTF. The CDR3 DNA follows: TGTGCCAGCAGGACGCCGGGACTAGCCCTCTCTGGGGCCAACGTCCTGACTTTC.

V and J are TRBV9 and TRBJ1-2; weak D call: TRBD1 (5 bases). Per germline, CDR1 SGDLS and CDR2 YYNGEE. CDR3 length: 15 amino acids. With 3 bases removed from V and 1 base from J, the gap between germline ends came to 13 bases. As DNA, the CDR3 is TGTGCCAGCAGCGCAGGGTATTGGGATAACTATGGCTACACCTTC. This sequence encodes CASSAGYWDNYGYTF.

The chain joins TRBV19 to TRBJ2-7; possibly TRBD2 for D (6 bases). Between the trimmed V and J ends, which lost 6 bases and 10 bases, there was a span of 16 bases. Germline V gene sequence: CDR1 LNHDA, CDR2 SQIVND (reference sequence). CDR3 length: 12 amino acids. In nucleotides, the CDR3 is TGTGCCAGTAGGGGCGGCGGAGGGGCTCAGTACTTC. Amino acid sequence: CASRGGGGAQYF. The variable domain in full, completed from reference TRBV19 and TRBJ2-7, reads DGGITQSPKYLFRKEGQNVTLSCEQNLNHDAMYWYRQDPGQGLRLIYYSQIVNDFQKGDIAEGYSVSREKKESFPLTVTSAQKNPTAFYLCASRGGGGAQYFGPGTRLTVT.

The chain uses TRBV2 and TRBJ2-1; the match to TRBD2 covers 9 bases. The V gene end was trimmed by 2 bases and the J gene end by 9 bases; junction bases not matched to a gene: 8. The CDR3 length is 15 residues. Germline lookup yields CDR1 SNHLY and CDR2 FYNNEI. In nucleotides, the CDR3 is TGTGCCAGCAGTGAACGAAGCGGGGGGTCGGGTGAGCAGTTCTTC. Residues: CASSERSGGSGEQFF.

This sequence joins TRBV6-1 and TRBJ1-2, with D perhaps TRBD1 (6 bases). The CDR3 extends over 15 amino acids. Trimming stripped 1 base from V and 4 bases from J, with 13 bases between. The germline V gene has CDR1 MNHNS and CDR2 SASEGT. CDR3 nucleotide sequence: TGTGCCAGCAGTGAAGTGCTACAGGGACCCTATGGCTACACCTTC. Protein sequence: CASSEVLQGPYGYTF.

This clone was counted a single time. The chain combines TRBV2 with TRBJ1-2; D gene ambiguous. Trimming took off 7 bases at V and 7 bases at J, with 22 bases between the two ends. The CDR3 length is 15 residues. Germline assignment: CDR1 SNHLY and CDR2 FYNNEI. The CDR3 loop is CASTLSSGGKAGYTF. The CDR3 nucleotides are TGTGCCAGCACCCTTTCCTCGGGTGGAAAGGCTGGCTACACCTTC.

The V and J genes are TRBV15 and TRBJ2-1; the D is unclear. Germline CDR1 reads LNHNV; CDR2 reads YYDKDF (reference sequence). With 3 bases removed from V and 9 bases from J, the gap between germline ends came to 6 bases. The length of the CDR3 is 11 residues. The CDR3 region is CATSSEVEQFF. The CDR3 bases are TGTGCCACCAGCAGTGAGGTTGAGCAGTTCTTC. The whole variable domain, filled in from reference TRBV15 and TRBJ2-1, reads DAMVIQNPRYQVTQFGKPVTLSCSQTLNHNVMYWYQQKSSQAPKLLFHYYDKDFNNEADTPDNFQSRRPNTSFCFLDIRSPGLGDTAMYLCATSSEVEQFFGPGTRLTVL.

The rearrangement uses TRBV9 and TRBJ2-3; tentative D call: TRBD1 (5 bases). The ends were cut back, 4 bases at V and 4 bases at J, with 16 bases in the middle. Germline V gene sequence: CDR1 SGDLS, CDR2 YYNGEE. This CDR3 comprises 15 residues. CDR3 DNA: TGTGCCAGCAGCCCCCGCCAGGGTCGGGCAGATACGCAGTATTTT. Translation: CASSPRQGRADTQYF.

The rearrangement uses TRBV7-9 and TRBJ2-7; 7 nucleotides match TRBD1. V was pared by 2 bases and J by 3 bases, with 1 base of the junction left unmatched. The CDR3 has 13 residues. Germline V CDR1 and CDR2: SEHNR, FQNEAQ (reference sequence). Here the CDR3 reads CASSLRDSYEQYF. The DNA of the CDR3 is TGTGCCAGCAGCTTAAGGGACAGCTACGAGCAGTACTTC.

V gene TRBV18 combines with J gene TRBJ1-3; perhaps TRBD1 as D (6 bases). Trimming cost V 2 bases and J 2 bases, with 13 bases left between them. The CDR3 has 16 amino acids. Germline CDR1 is KGHSH and CDR2 is LQKENI. CDR3 sequence: CASSPGMGAAGNTIYF. In nucleotides, the CDR3 is TGTGCCAGCTCACCAGGAATGGGGGCGGCTGGAAACACCATATATTTT.

This chain links TRBV6-5 with TRBJ1-5, with 7 bases matching TRBD1. The J segment lost 2 bases and the V segment lost 6 bases, leaving 7 bases of the junction unmatched. Germline values: CDR1 MNHEY, CDR2 SVGAGI. This CDR3 has 15 residues. CDR3 DNA sequence: TGTGCCAGCAGAAGGGGGCGACTTGGCAATCAGCCCCAGCATTTT. It yields the protein CASRRGRLGNQPQHF.